This TCR beta chain was documented in a study of shared clonotypes between healthy human individuals. Study results and caveats: Larger estimated richness was generally recorded for naive subsets relative to memory subsets.

As regards this clone: Its specificity is unknown.

This CDR3 region has 14 residues. The germline V gene has CDR1 SEHNR and CDR2 FQNEAQ (reference sequence). Trimming removed 1 base at V and 1 base at J, with 8 bases between. Terminally differentiated effector memory CD45RA+ cells were excluded from the naive CD8 cells, which were CD45RO-negative and positively selected for CCR7. Assay used: immunoSEQ multiplex PCR; TCRdb lists only in-frame clones, some missing. This table holds fewer than 1 million clones, 90% to 97% found once. The sequence was collected from a man in his thirties or forties in good health. This sequence joins TRBV7-9 and TRBJ2-7; D possibly matches TRBD1 or TRBD2 (5 bases each). The sequencing sample was made of naive CD8+ T cells sorted from blood. This CDR3 reads CASSLDGASYEQYF. As DNA, the CDR3 is TGTGCCAGCAGCTTAGACGGGGCTTCCTACGAGCAGTACTTC.